This record looks at one TCR beta chain sequence and its context. This sample was included in a study of T cell changes during pregnancy in multiple sclerosis. Trimming took 3 bases from V and 0 from J, leaving 13 bases between them. The CDR3 runs 16 residues. CDR1 SGHAT and CDR2 FQNNGV come from the germline V gene. The data were produced by immunoSEQ multiplex PCR, yet TCRdb's version contains in-frame clones alone and is incomplete. The data contain 80,000 to 95,000 clones, about 95% of them singletons. The input for sequencing was peripheral blood, taken in the second trimester of pregnancy. This receptor was obtained from a female donor with multiple sclerosis, enrolled in a pregnancy study. The chain employs TRBV11-2 and TRBJ2-3, with D tentatively TRBD2 (6 bases). The CDR3 sequence is CASSFLAGTSTDTQYF. The CDR3 DNA reads as TGTGCCAGCAGCTTCCTGGCGGGGACTAGCACAGATACGCAGTATTTT.